This passage covers 8 T cell receptor beta chains from one sample sequenced in a study of blood T cell repertoires in COVID-19 (dated by TCRdb to 2020 to 2021). The library was generated by the immunoSEQ multiplex PCR assay. The table was pulled from immuneACCESS by TCRdb, which kept in-frame rearrangements only. Such tables lose some clones; where checked, under half of the loss comes from unresolved V genes, and the rest has no known cause. Here the sample has approximately 100,000 clones; approximately 70% occur a single time. Together, the top ten hold roughly 6% of the sample. Sequenced sample: peripheral blood. Receptors were obtained from an elderly man with acute or convalescent COVID-19.

This clone was seen just once. The J gene is TRBJ2-6, the V gene TRBV19; tentative D call: TRBD2 (5 bases). Trimming stripped 7 bases from V and 1 base from J, with 8 bases between. The CDR3 has 14 residues. CDR1 LNHDA and CDR2 SQIVND come from the germline V gene (reference sequence). The CDR3 reads CASTGRSGANVLTF. CDR3 nucleotide sequence: TGTGCCAGTACTGGGAGATCTGGGGCCAACGTCCTGACTTTC.

This chain links TRBV10-3 with TRBJ1-5; 7 bases match TRBD1. Germline CDR1 reads ENHRY; CDR2 reads SYGVKD. V dropped 4 bases and J dropped 4; count of bases not matched to a gene: 1. The CDR3 consists of 13 residues. CDR3 nucleotides: TGTGCCATCAGTGGACAGGGTAATCAGCCCCAGCATTTT. This gives the protein CAISGQGNQPQHF.

The chain carries TRBV6-5 and TRBJ1-1; 7 nucleotides align to TRBD1. The CDR3 spans 14 residues. The ends lost 6 bases at V and 3 bases at J; junction bases unmatched: 7. Germline CDR1 is MNHEY and CDR2 is SVGAGI. CDR3: CASRERGRDTEAFF. The DNA of the CDR3 is TGTGCCAGCAGAGAGAGGGGGCGGGACACTGAAGCTTTCTTT.

V is TRBV5-4 and J is TRBJ2-1; 12 bases map to TRBD2. The germline CDR1 and CDR2 sequences are SGHNT and YYREEE (reference sequence). The CDR3 sequence is 16 residues long. Unmatched junction bases numbered 4, after V lost 4 bases and J lost 2 bases. The CDR3: CASSLGTSGPYNEQFF. The CDR3 region has the DNA TGTGCCAGCAGCCTTGGGACTAGCGGGCCCTACAATGAGCAGTTCTTC.

This clone was picked up one time. V is TRBV23-1 and J is TRBJ2-5; 16 bases fit TRBD2. TRBV23-1 is labeled an ORF, and its function is uncertain. The ends lost 4 bases at V and 1 base at J; junction bases unmatched: 15. The CDR3 is 21 residues long. CDR3: CASSPTQLLGLAGGVQETQYF. CDR3 sequence (DNA): TGCGCCAGCAGTCCTACTCAACTCCTGGGACTAGCGGGAGGGGTCCAAGAGACCCAGTACTTC.

This clone was counted only a few times. The gene calls are TRBV28 and TRBJ1-2; D possibly corresponds to TRBD1 (6 bases). This CDR3 is built from 15 residues. Germline CDR1 MDHEN, CDR2 SYDVKM. Trimming took off 8 bases at V and 3 bases at J, with 19 bases between the two ends. The CDR3 loop is CASFTSSGVHYGYTF. CDR3 DNA: TGTGCCAGCTTCACCAGCTCAGGGGTGCACTATGGCTACACCTTC.

The rearrangement joins TRBV6-5 to TRBJ2-3, with D uncertain. The CDR3 has 15 residues. Germline-derived CDR1 and CDR2 are MNHEY and SVGAGI. Trimming stripped 9 bases from V and 3 bases from J, with 19 bases between. The CDR3 sequence is CASRRAPAPTDTQYF. In DNA form, the CDR3 reads TGTGCCAGTAGGAGAGCGCCGGCGCCTACAGATACGCAGTATTTT.

This chain connects TRBV2 to TRBJ2-5; maybe TRBD2 (5 bases). Trimming left V 4 bases short and J 5 bases short, with 17 bases between. CDR1 is SNHLY and CDR2 is FYNNEI in the germline V gene. The CDR3 spans 15 residues. The CDR3 region is CASSVYGLREETQYF. DNA of the CDR3: TGTGCCAGCAGTGTTTACGGACTGAGGGAGGAGACCCAGTACTTC.